What follows are 20 T cell receptor beta chains derived from one specimen sequenced in a study of blood T cells in healthy people across ages. Combining a sample-barcoded 5' primer with a J-beta primer mix, a second PCR ran for roughly 6 to 12 cycles. TCRdb fed the 5' RACE reads into MiXCR, producing one record per CDR3 protein. The table includes more than 800,000 distinct CDR3 sequences, 25% to 30% detected once. The sample taken for sequencing was blood. The receptors were sampled from an elderly woman in good health.

A word on this clonotype: At one end the junction does not follow the germline gene, possibly because of a read error. The chain has TRBV6-1 and TRBJ2-3, with D unresolved. The CDR3 spans 14 residues. CDR1 and CDR2 (germline): MNHNS, SASEGT. As DNA, the CDR3 is TGTGCCCGCAGTGACCCCGGTACCACAGATACGCAGTATTTT. Translating it yields CARSDPGTTDTQYF.

This clonotype occurred many times. This sequence joins TRBV5-1 and TRBJ2-7; D ambiguous. In germline, CDR1 is SGHRS, CDR2 YFSETQ. V was cut by 4 bases and J by 1 base, with 9 bases left in between. This CDR3 region has 13 residues. For the CDR3, the DNA is TGCGCCAGCAGCAAAAGAGGATCCTACGAGCAGTACTTC. Protein: CASSKRGSYEQYF.

DNA of the CDR3: TGTGCCAGCAGTTACTCGGGGTTTCGGACTGAAGCTTTCTTT. This translates into CASSYSGFRTEAFF. The genes are TRBV6-2 or TRBV6-3 and TRBJ1-1; D unresolved. Germline assignment: CDR1 MNHEY and CDR2 SVGEGT. The CDR3 has 14 residues. With 0 bases removed from V and 5 bases from J, the gap between germline ends came to 10 bases.

The V call is TRBV6-4, the J call TRBJ2-7; TRBD2 matches at 10 bases. Trimming removed 3 bases from V and 3 bases from J; junction bases left unmatched: 8. There are 16 residues in the CDR3. The germline V gene has CDR1 MRHNA and CDR2 SNTAGT. CDR3 in DNA: TGTGCCAGCAGTGATTCCGCTAGCGGGGGTCGCTACGAGCAGTACTTC. Translated, it gives CASSDSASGGRYEQYF.

This clonotype occurred many times. The CDR3 spells CSASGTGFWEQYF. In DNA form, the CDR3 reads TGCAGTGCTAGTGGAACAGGGTTTTGGGAGCAGTACTTC. J is TRBJ2-7 and V is TRBV20-1; maybe TRBD1 (6 bases). The germline V gene encodes CDR1 DFQATT and CDR2 SNEGSKA (reference sequence). This CDR3 has 13 residues. V was shortened by 3 bases and J by 7 bases, with 16 bases between the two germline ends.

This clonotype was counted at least ten times. The chain uses TRBV7-2 and TRBJ2-3; TRBD2 might be the D (6 bases). The CDR3 totals 14 residues. Germline CDR1 reads SGHTA; CDR2 reads FQGNSA. Trimming cost V 4 bases and J 5 bases, with 13 bases left between them. The CDR3 bases are TGTGCCAGCAGCTCCCATAGCGGTCAAGATACGCAGTATTTT. It codes for CASSSHSGQDTQYF.

This clonotype was seen repeatedly, ten times or more. The chain has TRBV18 and TRBJ1-2, with a tentative D call TRBD1 (5 bases). The CDR3 runs 16 residues. Trimming cost V 0 bases and J 5 bases, with 16 bases left between them. CDR1 is KGHSH and CDR2 is LQKENI in the germline V gene. CDR3 region: CASSPPNPGTQYGYTF. The CDR3 nucleotides read TGTGCCAGCTCACCACCGAATCCCGGGACGCAGTATGGCTACACCTTC.

This clonotype occurred many times. The V call is TRBV6-1, the J call TRBJ2-7; tentatively, D is TRBD1 or TRBD2 (5 bases each). V lost 3 bases and J lost 2, with 14 bases in between. The CDR3 has 15 amino acids. From germline, CDR1 is MNHNS and CDR2 SASEGT. The chain's CDR3 is CASSDLGRGAYEQYF. The CDR3 nucleotides read TGTGCCAGCAGTGACCTGGGACGGGGCGCCTACGAGCAGTACTTC.

This clonotype was observed many times. The rearrangement links TRBV7-2 to TRBJ2-7, with D perhaps TRBD1 (6 bases). CDR3 size: 11 residues. Trimming stripped 2 bases from V and 10 bases from J, with 9 bases between. Germline lookup yields CDR1 SGHTA and CDR2 FQGNSA. The CDR3 DNA is TGTGCCAGCAGCTTAAGGGGGAACCAGTACTTC. Residues: CASSLRGNQYF.

This clonotype was counted many times. CDR3: CASTSARGGYTF. In DNA form, the CDR3 reads TGTGCCAGCACCTCCGCCAGGGGTGGCTACACCTTC. V gene TRBV6-2 or TRBV6-3 combines with J gene TRBJ1-2; a weak D match, TRBD1 (6 bases). The CDR3 covers 12 residues. V was cut by 7 bases and J by 7 bases, with 13 bases left in between. CDR1 and CDR2 (germline): MNHEY, SVGEGT.

This clonotype was picked up a small number of times. This chain links TRBV18 with TRBJ1-4; D unresolved. This CDR3 is built from 13 residues. V lost 1 base, J lost 7 bases, and 7 bases lay in between. The germline V gene encodes CDR1 KGHSH and CDR2 LQKENI. CDR3 amino acids: CASSPQGGEKLFF. Written as DNA, the CDR3 is TGTGCCAGCTCACCACAGGGCGGTGAAAAACTGTTTTTT.

The chain couples TRBV5-1 to TRBJ1-5; tentatively, D is TRBD1 (6 bases). The germline CDR1 and CDR2 sequences are SGHRS and YFSETQ. This CDR3 comprises 13 residues. V gave up 4 bases and J gave up 7 bases, with 12 bases separating them. As DNA, the CDR3 is TGCGCCAGCAGCGTCGACAGGTTACAGCCCCAGCATTTT. Residues: CASSVDRLQPQHF.

The table lists this clonotype with many counts. The chain recombines TRBV4-1 with TRBJ2-4; 9 nucleotides align to TRBD1. V shed 3 bases and J 6 bases; nucleotides not matched to a gene: 15. The CDR3 is 18 amino acids. Germline V gives CDR1 MGHRA, CDR2 YSYEKL. The CDR3 nucleotides are TGCGCCAGCAGCCATGTAACAGGGGGCCCACGCCTCGGAAACATTCAGTACTTC. Translating gives CASSHVTGGPRLGNIQYF.

This clonotype was observed a few times. The rearrangement joins TRBV25-1 to TRBJ2-4; TRBD1 matches at 9 bases. The CDR3 extends over 16 amino acids. The V and J ends lost 5 bases and 3 bases, in that order; junction bases with no gene match: 8. The germline V gene has CDR1 MGHDK and CDR2 SYGVNS. The CDR3 sequence is CASSRPGQGGKNIQYF. The CDR3 DNA reads as TGTGCCAGCAGTAGACCGGGACAGGGAGGCAAAAACATTCAGTACTTC.

V is TRBV7-9 and J is TRBJ1-1; no firm D call. The germline V and J ends were trimmed by 5 bases and 1 base, with 8 bases remaining between them. This CDR3 contains 13 residues. Germline V gene sequence: CDR1 SEHNR, CDR2 FQNEAQ (reference sequence). The CDR3 DNA sequence: TGTGCCAGCAGCCAGACACAGAACACTGAAGCTTTCTTT. As protein: CASSQTQNTEAFF.

The V and J genes are TRBV5-1 and TRBJ1-4, with 8 bases aligning to TRBD1. J was trimmed by 5 bases and V by 5 bases; bases with no gene match: 2. This CDR3 has 13 amino acids. From germline, CDR1 is SGHRS and CDR2 YFSETQ. In DNA form, the CDR3 reads TGCGCCAGCAGGGACAGGGTGAATGAAAAACTGTTTTTT. Its translation is CASRDRVNEKLFF.

On this clonotype itself: Possible read error: a much larger clone is one base away. This chain uses TRBV9 with TRBJ2-5; D might be TRBD2 (5 bases). Trimming took 2 bases from V and 1 from J, leaving 12 bases between them. The CDR3 sequence is 15 residues long. The germline V gene has CDR1 SGDLS and CDR2 YYNGEE. Written as DNA, the CDR3 is TGTGCCAGCAGCGTCATCGGGATGTGCCAAGAGACCCAGTACTTC. It is translated as CASSVIGMCQETQYF.

The rearrangement links TRBV28 to TRBJ2-7, with TRBD1 matching over 9 bases. CDR1 and CDR2 from the germline V gene are MDHEN and SYDVKM. The CDR3 totals 17 residues. Unmatched junction bases numbered 15, after V lost 5 bases and J lost 4 bases. The CDR3 sequence is CASSTTRGQGMWYEQYF. CDR3 nucleotide sequence: TGTGCCAGCAGTACCACCCGGGGACAGGGAATGTGGTACGAGCAGTACTTC.

Concerning this clonotype itself: With a much larger clone just one base away, this may be a read error. J is TRBJ2-4 and V is TRBV29-1; TRBD2 matches at 10 bases. The length of the CDR3 is 14 residues. CDR1 SQVTM and CDR2 ANQGSEA come from the germline V gene. V lost 7 bases, J lost 13 bases, and 16 bases stayed unmatched. The CDR3 is CSAASGGFCNEQYF. CDR3 bases: TGCAGCGCTGCTAGCGGGGGCTTCTGCAATGAGCAGTACTTC.

This clonotype was picked up many times. The chain has TRBV15 and TRBJ2-5; unclear D gene. CDR3 length equals 15 residues. Trimming left V 2 bases short and J 0 bases short, with 10 bases between. Germline V gives CDR1 LNHNV, CDR2 YYDKDF (reference sequence). CDR3 residues: CATSRKPPYQETQYF. DNA of the CDR3: TGTGCCACCAGCAGAAAACCCCCGTACCAAGAGACCCAGTACTTC.